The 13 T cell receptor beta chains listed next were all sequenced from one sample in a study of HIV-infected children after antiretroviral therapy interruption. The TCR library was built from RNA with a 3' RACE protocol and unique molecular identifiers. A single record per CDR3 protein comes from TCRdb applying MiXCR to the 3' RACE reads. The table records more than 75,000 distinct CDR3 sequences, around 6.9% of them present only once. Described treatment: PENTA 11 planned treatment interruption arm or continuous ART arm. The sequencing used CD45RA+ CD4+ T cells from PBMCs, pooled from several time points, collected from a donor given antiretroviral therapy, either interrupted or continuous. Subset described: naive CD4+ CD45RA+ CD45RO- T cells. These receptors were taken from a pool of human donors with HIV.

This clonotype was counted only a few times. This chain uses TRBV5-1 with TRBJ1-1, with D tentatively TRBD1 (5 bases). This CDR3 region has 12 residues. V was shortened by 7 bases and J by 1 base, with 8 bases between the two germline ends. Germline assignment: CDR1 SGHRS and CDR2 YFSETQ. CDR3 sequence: CASGGSNTEAFF. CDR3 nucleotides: TGCGCCAGCGGGGGGTCGAACACTGAAGCTTTCTTT.

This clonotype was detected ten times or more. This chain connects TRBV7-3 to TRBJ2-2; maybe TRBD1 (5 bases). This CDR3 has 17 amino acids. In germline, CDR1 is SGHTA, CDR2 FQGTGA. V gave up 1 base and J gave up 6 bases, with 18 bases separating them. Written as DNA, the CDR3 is TGTGCCAGCAGCTTAAGGCCCCCGACAGTCAACTCCGGGGAGCTGTTTTTT. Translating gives CASSLRPPTVNSGELFF.

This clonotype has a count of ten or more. DNA for the CDR3: TGTGCCAGCAGTTTTGGTCCGGGAGTCGGTTACAATGAGCAGTTCTTC. This translates into CASSFGPGVGYNEQFF. V gene TRBV12-3 or TRBV12-4 combines with J gene TRBJ2-1; TRBD2 might be the D (6 bases). Trimming removed 3 bases from V and 4 bases from J, with 16 bases in between. The CDR3 runs 16 residues.

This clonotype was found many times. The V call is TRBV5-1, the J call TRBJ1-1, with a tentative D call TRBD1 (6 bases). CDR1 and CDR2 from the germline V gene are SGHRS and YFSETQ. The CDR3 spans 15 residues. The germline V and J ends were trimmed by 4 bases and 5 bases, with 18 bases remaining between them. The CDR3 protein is CASSLSGVRGTEAFF. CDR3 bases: TGCGCCAGCAGCCTAAGCGGGGTAAGGGGGACTGAAGCTTTCTTT.

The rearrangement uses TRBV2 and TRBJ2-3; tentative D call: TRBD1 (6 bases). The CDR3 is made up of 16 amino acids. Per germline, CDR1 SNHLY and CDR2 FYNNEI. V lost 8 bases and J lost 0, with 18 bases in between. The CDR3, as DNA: TGTGCCAGCTTTCGCCCGGGACAACCCAGCACAGATACGCAGTATTTT. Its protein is CASFRPGQPSTDTQYF.

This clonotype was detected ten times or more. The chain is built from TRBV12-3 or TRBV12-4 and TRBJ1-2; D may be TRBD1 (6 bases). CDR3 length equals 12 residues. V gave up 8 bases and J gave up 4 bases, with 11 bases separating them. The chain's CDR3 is CASPQGPYGYTF. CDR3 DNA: TGTGCCAGCCCCCAGGGGCCCTATGGCTACACCTTC.

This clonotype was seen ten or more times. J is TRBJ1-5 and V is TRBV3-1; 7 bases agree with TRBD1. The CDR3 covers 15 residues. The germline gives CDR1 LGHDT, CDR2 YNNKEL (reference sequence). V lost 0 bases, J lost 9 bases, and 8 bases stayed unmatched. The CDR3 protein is CASSQDGQVARPQHF. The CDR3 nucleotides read TGTGCCAGCAGCCAAGACGGACAGGTAGCGAGGCCCCAGCATTTT.

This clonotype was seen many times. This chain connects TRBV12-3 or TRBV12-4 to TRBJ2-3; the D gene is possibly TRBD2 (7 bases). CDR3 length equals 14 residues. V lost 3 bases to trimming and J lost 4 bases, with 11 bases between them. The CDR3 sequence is CASSFGGAADTQYF. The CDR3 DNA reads TGTGCCAGCAGTTTTGGGGGGGCGGCAGATACGCAGTATTTT.

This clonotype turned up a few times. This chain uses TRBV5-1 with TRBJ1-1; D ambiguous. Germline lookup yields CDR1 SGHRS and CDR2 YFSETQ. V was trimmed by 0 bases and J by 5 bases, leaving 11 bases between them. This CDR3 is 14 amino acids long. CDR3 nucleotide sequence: TGCGCCAGCAGCTTGGCTGGTGAACGGACTGAAGCTTTCTTT. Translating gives CASSLAGERTEAFF.

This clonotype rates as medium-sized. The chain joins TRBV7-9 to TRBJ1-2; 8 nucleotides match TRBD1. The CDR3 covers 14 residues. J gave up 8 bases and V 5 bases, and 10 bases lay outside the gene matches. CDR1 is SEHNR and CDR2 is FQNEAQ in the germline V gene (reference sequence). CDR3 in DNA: TGTGCCAGCAGCGTTGACAGGGGAGCGGGCGGCTACACCTTC. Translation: CASSVDRGAGGYTF.

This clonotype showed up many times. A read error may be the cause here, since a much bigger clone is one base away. This chain's CDR3 is CASSGYNEQFF. CDR3 in DNA: TGTGCCAGCAGCGGCTACAATGAGCAGTTCTTC. The chain carries TRBV7-9 and TRBJ2-1, with no clear D. The CDR3 is made up of 11 amino acids. Germline V gene sequence: CDR1 SEHNR, CDR2 FQNEAQ (reference sequence). V lost 5 bases to trimming and J lost 3 bases, with 2 bases between them. Looking up the rest from reference TRBV7-9 and TRBJ2-1 gives the full variable domain: DTGVSQNPRHKITKRGQNVTFRCDPISEHNRLYWYRQTLGQGPEFLTYFQNEAQLEKSRLLSDRFSAERPKGSFSTLEIQRTEQGDSAMYLCASSGYNEQFFGPGTRLTVL.

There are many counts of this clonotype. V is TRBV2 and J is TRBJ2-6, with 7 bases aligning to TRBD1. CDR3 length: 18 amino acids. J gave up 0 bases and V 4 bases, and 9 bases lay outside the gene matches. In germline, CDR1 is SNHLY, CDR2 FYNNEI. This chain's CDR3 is CASSVYRGRNSGANVLTF. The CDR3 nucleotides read TGTGCCAGCAGTGTCTACAGGGGACGGAACTCTGGGGCCAACGTCCTGACTTTC.

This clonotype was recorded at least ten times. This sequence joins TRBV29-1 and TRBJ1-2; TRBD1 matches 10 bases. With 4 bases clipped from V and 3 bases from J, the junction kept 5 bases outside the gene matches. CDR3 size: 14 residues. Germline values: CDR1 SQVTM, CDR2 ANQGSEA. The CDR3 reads CSVARDRGYYGYTF. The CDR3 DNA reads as TGCAGCGTTGCCCGGGACAGGGGTTACTATGGCTACACCTTC.